This entry features one T cell receptor (beta chain) sequence. Its antigen is still unknown. The naive CD8 subset, CD45RO-negative cells positively selected for CCR7, excluded terminally differentiated effector memory CD45RA+ cells. The data were taken from a study of shared clonotypes between healthy human individuals. Germline V lookup: CDR1 MGHDK, CDR2 SYGVNS. V was clipped by 2 bases and J by 8 bases, with 16 bases between them. CDR3 size: 14 residues. General study findings and limits: Among donors, clonotype sharing was expected to be affected by sequencing depth.

This table comes from immunoSEQ multiplex PCR, and its TCRdb copy is limited to in-frame clones, with some not included. The table records some 2,100,000 clones, about 92% of them present only once. The sequenced sample was naive CD8+ T cells from PBMCs. The sequence was obtained from a young man in good health. Some clones in this sample may be carry-over from other donors' samples. The chain links TRBV25-1 to TRBJ2-7; D may be TRBD2 (5 bases). The CDR3 region is CASSEGVSGPKQYF. The DNA of the CDR3 is TGTGCCAGCAGTGAAGGGGTGAGCGGACCCAAGCAGTACTTC.